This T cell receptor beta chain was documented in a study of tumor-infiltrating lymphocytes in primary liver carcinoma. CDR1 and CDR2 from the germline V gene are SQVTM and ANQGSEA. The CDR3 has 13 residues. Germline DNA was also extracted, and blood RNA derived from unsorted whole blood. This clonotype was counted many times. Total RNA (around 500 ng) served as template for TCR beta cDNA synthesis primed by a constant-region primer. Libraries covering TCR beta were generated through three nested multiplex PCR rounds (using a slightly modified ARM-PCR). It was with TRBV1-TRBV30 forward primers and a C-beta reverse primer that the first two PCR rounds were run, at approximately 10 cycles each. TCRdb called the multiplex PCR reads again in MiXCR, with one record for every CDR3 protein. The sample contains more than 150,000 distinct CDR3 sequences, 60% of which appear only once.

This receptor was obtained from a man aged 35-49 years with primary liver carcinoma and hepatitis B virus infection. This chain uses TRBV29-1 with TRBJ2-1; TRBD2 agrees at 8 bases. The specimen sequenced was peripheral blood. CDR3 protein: CTMAGGSYNEQFF. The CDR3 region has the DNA TGCACAATGGCGGGAGGATCCTACAATGAGCAGTTCTTC.